The rows below give T cell receptor beta chains drawn from one sample of a study of CD8+CD57+ T cells in acquired aplastic anemia. TCRdb processed the reads anew with MiXCR; each CDR3 protein has one entry. The sample comprises about 290,000 distinct CDR3 sequences, roughly 53% of which are singletons, and 1% to 1.5% rests with the top ten. Sequencing was performed on sorted CD4+, CD8+, or CD8+CD57+ T cells (not recorded which) from PBMCs. Receptors originate from a human donor with aplastic anemia. Each CDR3 is given with its conserved first and last residue. Fields, in order: V gene, J gene, D gene, clone size, CDR3 DNA, CDR3 protein. The D gene is left open where the match is weak. Size is omitted from some rows. Given values are once, few, many or a class for expanded clones.

>TRBV7-2|TRBJ2-7|TRBD1|few
TGTGCCAGCAGGGAGTCCACAGGGGGCGGCGAGCAGTACTTC
CASRESTGGGEQYF
>TRBV5-6|TRBJ2-7|TRBD1|NA
TGTGCCAGCAGCCTCCGGGACAGGGTTACAGAGCAGTACTTC
CASSLRDRVTEQYF
>TRBV5-8|TRBJ2-1|TRBD1|many
TGTGCCAGCAGCCAGGACAGGGGAGACTACAATGAGCAGTTCTTC
CASSQDRGDYNEQFF
>TRBV19|TRBJ2-2|TRBD1|NA
TGTGCCAGTTCGACAGGGACCGGGGAGCTGTTTTTT
CASSTGTGELFF
>TRBV7-8|TRBJ2-7|NA|NA
TGTGCCAGCAGGGGTAGTAGTTACGAGCAGTACTTC
CASRGSSYEQYF
>TRBV29-1|TRBJ2-5|NA|many
TGCAGCGTCAAAATAGAGACCCAGTACTTC
CSVKIETQYF
>TRBV5-1|TRBJ2-7|NA|many
TGCGCCAGCAGCTTAGAAAGCAACTACGAGCAGTACTTC
CASSLESNYEQYF
>TRBV9|TRBJ1-6|TRBD1|once
TGTGCCAGCAGCGCAGCGGACAGGTCACCCCTCCACTTT
CASSAADRSPLHF
>TRBV29-1|TRBJ1-2|NA|NA
TGCAGCGTTGAAAAGCAAACAGGGACCTATGGCTACACCTTC
CSVEKQTGTYGYTF
>TRBV7-8|TRBJ1-6|NA|NA
TGTGCCAGCAGCCCTCAGACGGGTTCACCCCTCCACTTT
CASSPQTGSPLHF
>TRBV29-1|TRBJ2-2|NA|NA
TGCAGCGTTGTTGTGGCGAACACCGGGGAGCTGTTTTTT
CSVVVANTGELFF
>TRBV20-1|TRBJ1-2|NA|NA
TGCAGTGCCCCCAGGGAGTCCTATGGCTACACCTTC
CSAPRESYGYTF
>TRBV20-1|TRBJ1-6|TRBD1|NA
TGCAGTGCTAGATTACCGGGACAGGCGCTCCACTTT
CSARLPGQALHF
>TRBV5-1|TRBJ2-7|TRBD2|NA
TGCGCCAGCAGCCAGGCTAGCGGGACCTACGAGCAGTACTTC
CASSQASGTYEQYF
>TRBV20-1|TRBJ1-2|NA|NA
TGCAGTGCTGCTGACACCACTAACTATGGCTACACCTTC
CSAADTTNYGYTF
>TRBV5-1|TRBJ2-2|NA|many
TGCGCCAGCAGTTCCGGACACAACACCGGGGAGCTGTTTTTT
CASSSGHNTGELFF
>TRBV12-3/TRBV12-4|TRBJ2-7|NA|once
TGTGCCAGCAGTTTTCGAGGTATCGAGCAGTACTTC
CASSFRGIEQYF
>TRBV10-1|TRBJ2-1|NA|many
TGCGCCAGCAGGGAGGGAACTTACAGTGAGCAGTTCTTC
CASREGTYSEQFF
>TRBV2|TRBJ1-5|TRBD1|many
TGTGCCAGCGGGAGAGATCAACAGGGGAGGGGGAGTCAGCCCCAGCATTTT
CASGRDQQGRGSQPQHF
>TRBV15|TRBJ2-1|TRBD2|once
TGTGCCACCAGCGAAGGACTAGCGGACTACAATGAGCAGTTCTTC
CATSEGLADYNEQFF
>TRBV20-1|TRBJ2-5|TRBD1|NA
TGCAGTGCTAACCGGGACAGGGCACAACCAGAGACCCAGTACTTC
CSANRDRAQPETQYF
>TRBV29-1|TRBJ2-5|TRBD2|NA
TGCAGCGTTGGCAGGGAGGGATTGACCCAGTACTTC
CSVGREGLTQYF
>TRBV7-4|TRBJ1-6|TRBD1|NA
TGTGCCAGCAGCGTGGGACAGACCAATTCACCCCTCCACTTT
CASSVGQTNSPLHF
>TRBV20-1|TRBJ2-3|NA|NA
TGCAGTGGTAGAAGAGGAGGCGCCACAGATACGCAGTATTTT
CSGRRGGATDTQYF
>TRBV20-1|TRBJ1-5|TRBD1|NA
TGCAGTGCTTTCCCAGGGGGCGCTTCCCAGCCCCAGCATTTT
CSAFPGGASQPQHF
>TRBV24-1|TRBJ1-2|TRBD1|NA
TGTGCCACCAGTGACATGGGACAGGGATATGGCTACACCTTC
CATSDMGQGYGYTF
>TRBV19|TRBJ2-3|NA|NA
TGTGCCAGTAGTATTCAAGCAGGGCGCACAGATACGCAGTATTTT
CASSIQAGRTDTQYF
>TRBV24-1|TRBJ1-5|NA|NA
TGTGCCACCAGTGAGAGGGGGTTCGGATATAGCAATCAGCCCCAGCATTTT
CATSERGFGYSNQPQHF
>TRBV7-9|TRBJ2-5|NA|NA
TGTGCCAGCAGCTTAGTAACGGGGGTGGGAGAGACCCAGTACTTC
CASSLVTGVGETQYF
>TRBV10-3|TRBJ2-3|TRBD2|few
TGTGCCATCAGTGAGGGACTAGCGGACACAGATACGCAGTATTTT
CAISEGLADTDTQYF
>TRBV6-1|TRBJ2-3|TRBD2|many
TGTGCCAGCAGGTTAGCATACTCGGCGGGAGGTCAGACAGATACGCAGTATTTT
CASRLAYSAGGQTDTQYF
>TRBV14|TRBJ1-3|TRBD1|NA
TGTGCCAGCAGCCAAAGGACAGGGACTGGAAACACCATATATTTT
CASSQRTGTGNTIYF
>TRBV14|TRBJ2-4|NA|NA
TGTGCCAGCAGCCAGGGAACCTACAGAGAACAGTACTTC
CASSQGTYREQYF
>TRBV20-1|TRBJ2-1|NA|NA
TGCAGTGCTAGTGCGGGTTACAATGAGCAGTTCTTC
CSASAGYNEQFF
>TRBV20-1|TRBJ1-1|NA|NA
TGCAGTGCTCCTTCCCGGGGGAGGGTGGGGTACAATGAGCAGTTCTTT
CSAPSRGRVGYNEQFF
>TRBV6-5|TRBJ2-7|NA|NA
TGTGCCAGCAGTTCGACAGGCCCCTTGGAGCAGTACTTC
CASSSTGPLEQYF
>TRBV15|TRBJ2-5|TRBD1|NA
TGTGCCACCAGCAGAGAAGGGACAGGCCCCAGGGCCCAGTACTTC
CATSREGTGPRAQYF
>TRBV20-1|TRBJ2-7|NA|NA
TGCAGTGCTCTCCCGGCGGACCACTCCTACGAGCAGTACTTC
CSALPADHSYEQYF
>TRBV5-1|TRBJ2-3|NA|NA
TGTGCCAGCAGCATTTTCGGCGAGGTCATCGATACGCAGTATTTT
CASSIFGEVIDTQYF
>TRBV7-7|TRBJ2-3|NA|NA
TGTGCTAGCAGCTTCGGACCCACAGATACGCAGTATTTT
CASSFGPTDTQYF
>TRBV5-1|TRBJ2-1|NA|NA
TGCGCCAGCACGGGAGCGGAATCCTACAATGAGCAGTTCTTC
CASTGAESYNEQFF
>TRBV7-9|TRBJ1-2|TRBD1|NA
TGTGCCAGCAGCTTACCAGGGGGTACGGGCTACACCTTC
CASSLPGGTGYTF
>TRBV20-1|TRBJ2-3|TRBD2|NA
TGCAGTGCTAGTCGAGCGGGGAGCACAGATACGCAGTATTTT
CSASRAGSTDTQYF
>TRBV20-1|TRBJ1-1|NA|NA
TGCAGTGCAGTCTGGGGGAACACTGAAGCTTTCTTT
CSAVWGNTEAFF
>TRBV24-1|TRBJ2-1|TRBD2|NA
TGTGCCACCAGTGATTTCGTAGCGGGAGGCTTATATGAGCAGTTCTTC
CATSDFVAGGLYEQFF
>TRBV6-4|TRBJ2-1|NA|few
TGTGCCAGCAGCCACCCCGGGGGTGAGCAGTTCTTC
CASSHPGGEQFF
>TRBV7-9|TRBJ2-7|NA|many
TGTGCCAGCAGCTTAGAGAACCTGCCCGAGCAGTACTTC
CASSLENLPEQYF
>TRBV12-3/TRBV12-4|TRBJ2-5|TRBD1|NA
TGTGCCAGCCGGACAGGGGAAGGAAGAGGGGAGACCCAGTACTTC
CASRTGEGRGETQYF
>TRBV5-1|TRBJ2-2|NA|many
TGCGCCAGCAGCTTGGCGGCCTCGGGCACCGGGGAGCTGTTTTTT
CASSLAASGTGELFF
>TRBV2|TRBJ1-2|NA|NA
TGTGCCGGCAGTAGAGAGGACGGCTACACATTC
CAGSREDGYTF
>TRBV15|TRBJ2-1|NA|NA
TGTGCCACCAGCAGAGGACCCGATGGTGAGCAGTTCTTC
CATSRGPDGEQFF
>TRBV10-1|TRBJ1-1|NA|NA
TGCGCCACCCGATGGGGGCCGAACACTGAAGCTTTCTTT
CATRWGPNTEAFF
>TRBV2|TRBJ1-1|NA|NA
TGTGCCAGCAGTGCTCCCGTTGGGAACACTGAAGCTCTCTTT
CASSAPVGNTEALF